The clone carrying this T cell receptor (beta chain) is a singleton in its sample. Moderate-to-severe activity, CAS ≥3, NOSPECS ≥4 and a duration under 3 months were seen in donors with ophthalmopathy. The sample comes from a study of Graves' ophthalmopathy and Graves' hyperthyroidism. Germline values: CDR1 MGHDK, CDR2 SYGVNS. The V end lost 8 bases, the J end lost 0 bases, and 17 bases lay between the germline ends. There are 17 residues in the CDR3. As the template, RNA transcripts were used to amplify TCR beta CDR3 regions. HTBI-primed first-round RT-PCR preceded second-round multiplex PCR. From the multiplex PCR reads, TCRdb called clonotypes with MiXCR, one entry per CDR3 protein. The sample gives 650,000 to 900,000 distinct CDR3 sequences, around 40% of which show up once; 44% is in the top ten.

The clonotype was recovered from an adult man with Graves' ophthalmopathy. Sequencing was done on a sample of peripheral blood. This chain joins TRBV25-1 and TRBJ2-6, with a tentative D call TRBD1 (6 bases). CDR3 sequence (DNA): TGTGCCAGCTCACTCGGACAGATATACTCTGGGGCCAACGTCCTGACTTTC. It specifies CASSLGQIYSGANVLTF. Drawing the rest from reference TRBV25-1 and TRBJ2-6, the complete variable domain is EADIYQTPRYLVIGTGKKITLECSQTMGHDKMYWYQQDPGMELHLIHYSYGVNSTEKGDLSSESTVSRIRTEHFPLTLESARPSHTSQYLCASSLGQIYSGANVLTFGAGSRLTVL.